The 9 T cell receptor beta chains below all came from one sample that was sequenced in a study of breast tumors, draining lymph nodes, adjacent tissues. Via MiXCR, TCRdb re-called the multiplex PCR reads, giving one row per CDR3 protein. The sample comprises 100,000 to 150,000 distinct CDR3 sequences, around 20% of which are singletons, and about 3.7% rests with the top ten. Axillary draining lymph nodes of breast cancer patients supplied the node samples. Sequenced material: axillary lymph node tissue. The receptors were gathered from a female donor with breast cancer. Some clones in this sample may be carry-over from other donors' samples.

About this clonotype: With a much larger clone just one base away, this may be a read error. V and J are TRBV7-9 and TRBJ2-3, with D possibly being TRBD1 (6 bases). The CDR3 covers 14 residues. From germline, CDR1 is SEHNR and CDR2 FQNEAQ (reference sequence). The CDR3 sequence is CTSSFSFRGNTQYF. The CDR3 DNA sequence: TGTACCAGCAGCTTCTCTTTCAGGGGTAATACGCAGTATTTT. Using reference TRBV7-9 and TRBJ2-3 for the parts outside the CDR3, the full variable domain is DTGVSQNPRHKITKRGQNVTFRCDPISEHNRLYWYRQTLGQGPEFLTYFQNEAQLEKSRLLSDRFSAERPKGSFSTLEIQRTEQGDSAMYLCTSSFSFRGNTQYFGPGTRLTVL.

The sample holds many counts of this clonotype. The chain uses TRBV6-5 and TRBJ2-2; D unclear. The CDR3 has 13 residues. Trimming pared 2 bases from V and 6 bases from J, leaving 7 bases between. Germline-derived CDR1 and CDR2 are MNHEY and SVGAGI. CDR3 nucleotide sequence: TGTGCCAGCAGTTACAAAACCTCCGGGGAGCTGTTTTTT. This codes for CASSYKTSGELFF.

This clonotype was counted a few times. This chain uses TRBV7-2 with TRBJ2-2, with TRBD2 identical over 7 bases. The trim removed 1 base at V and 7 bases at J, leaving 6 bases unmatched. Germline lookup yields CDR1 SGHTA and CDR2 FQGNSA. The CDR3 runs 15 residues. The CDR3, as DNA: TGTGCCAGCAGCTTAGTTCGGCTAGCGGACGGGGAGCTGTTTTTT. This codes for CASSLVRLADGELFF. The full variable domain, in which reference TRBV7-2 and TRBJ2-2 provide the parts outside the CDR3, is GAGVSQSPSNKVTEKGKDVELRCDPISGHTALYWYRQSLGQGLEFLIYFQGNSAPDKSGLPSDRFSAERTGGSVSTLTIQRTQQEDSAVYLCASSLVRLADGELFFGEGSRLTVL.

The chain combines TRBV18 with TRBJ2-1, with TRBD2 identical over 8 bases. This CDR3 is 16 amino acids long. CDR1 and CDR2 from the germline V gene are KGHSH and LQKENI. V shed 2 bases, J shed 6 bases, and the junction held 9 bases outside the gene matches. The CDR3 DNA reads as TGTGCCAGCTCACCAAAAGCGGGAGTTTGTACCAATGAGCAGTTCTTC. Protein sequence: CASSPKAGVCTNEQFF.

A word on this clonotype: This clone may be a read error of a much larger clone one base away. The missing conserved phenylalanine or tryptophan at the end of this CDR3 makes a read error likely. The J gene is TRBJ1-5, the V gene TRBV10-2; a possible D gene is TRBD1 (6 bases). Deletions cut 5 bases from V and 3 bases from J, with 8 bases between. The length of the CDR3 is 13 residues. The germline V gene encodes CDR1 WSHSY and CDR2 SAAADI. The CDR3 DNA follows: TGCGCCAGCAGTCAGGGGTACAATCAGCCCCAGCATCTT. Protein: CASSQGYNQPQHL.

The chain joins TRBV20-1 to TRBJ1-5; 8 bases are shared with TRBD1. Germline CDR1 is DFQATT and CDR2 is SNEGSKA (reference sequence). This CDR3 has 15 residues. V dropped 3 bases and J dropped 5; count of bases not matched to a gene: 9. The CDR3 DNA reads TGCAGTGCTAGGCAACCCGGACAGGGCCATCAGCCCCAGCATTTT. This sequence encodes CSARQPGQGHQPQHF.

This clonotype occurred many times. The chain employs TRBV19 and TRBJ2-2, with 8 bases that match TRBD1. Germline CDR1 reads LNHDA; CDR2 reads SQIVND (reference sequence). CDR3 length equals 16 residues. The V and J ends lost 5 bases and 4 bases, in that order; junction bases with no gene match: 9. CDR3 nucleotide sequence: TGTGCCAGTAGTCCCCCGGACAGGGCCTCCACCGGGGAGCTGTTTTTT. Amino acid sequence: CASSPPDRASTGELFF. The complete variable domain, with remaining parts taken from reference TRBV19 and TRBJ2-2, reads DGGITQSPKYLFRKEGQNVTLSCEQNLNHDAMYWYRQDPGQGLRLIYYSQIVNDFQKGDIAEGYSVSREKKESFPLTVTSAQKNPTAFYLCASSPPDRASTGELFFGEGSRLTVL.

In its sample, this clonotype was seen many times. V and J are TRBV7-2 and TRBJ2-7; TRBD2 matches at 12 bases. There are 16 residues in the CDR3. The germline gives CDR1 SGHTA, CDR2 FQGNSA. J gave up 4 bases and V 1 base, and 5 bases lay outside the gene matches. This CDR3 reads CASSLVLAGGQYEQYF. DNA of the CDR3: TGTGCCAGCAGCTTAGTGCTAGCGGGAGGGCAGTACGAGCAGTACTTC.

This clonotype was found many times. The gene calls are TRBV14 and TRBJ1-3; no firm D call. V dropped 0 bases and J dropped 2 bases, with 11 bases sitting between them. The CDR3 is 16 residues long. From germline, CDR1 is SGHDN and CDR2 FVKESK. CDR3 nucleotides: TGTGCCAGCAGCCAAGATCTAGCGACGACTGGAAACACCATATATTTT. It specifies CASSQDLATTGNTIYF.